These T cell receptor beta chains were read from a single sample in a study of cytomegalovirus exposure and HLA in healthy donors. Only in-frame clones appear in the TCRdb table, and some are missing; sequencing was by immunoSEQ multiplex PCR. Altogether 60,000 to 70,000 clones are present, over 75% being singletons, with the ten largest covering 9.7%. The sample was PBMCs. The receptor set was obtained from a man in his forties in good health and CMV-seronegative. Both conserved end residues are part of each CDR3. A D gene is named only where the DNA matches it firmly. Expanded clones get a size class; other rows say once, few or many, or leave the size out.

clone_size,j_call,d_call,v_call,cdr3_length,cdr3_aa,cdr3_nt
.,TRBJ1-2,TRBD1,TRBV28,18,CASSPQTGDSILNYGYTF,TGTGCCAGCAGTCCACAAACAGGGGACTCTATCTTAAACTATGGCTACACCTTC
once,TRBJ2-5,TRBD1,TRBV5-6,17,CASSFGRTGTFQETQYF,TGTGCCAGCAGCTTTGGAAGGACAGGGACCTTTCAAGAGACCCAGTACTTC
once,TRBJ2-5,.,TRBV10-2,13,CASIRTGGETQYF,TGCGCCAGCATCCGGACAGGAGGGGAGACCCAGTACTTC
.,TRBJ1-2,TRBD1,TRBV27,17,CASSFRDRGRGNYGYTF,TGTGCCAGCAGTTTCCGGGACAGGGGTCGGGGGAACTATGGCTACACCTTC
.,TRBJ2-1,TRBD2,TRBV9,17,CASSERTSGRGGNEQFF,TGTGCCAGCAGCGAGAGGACTAGCGGGAGGGGGGGCAATGAGCAGTTCTTC
.,TRBJ1-4,TRBD1,TRBV5-1,16,CASSRGTGDRNEKLFF,TGCGCCAGCAGCAGAGGGACAGGGGACCGGAATGAAAAACTGTTTTTT
once,TRBJ1-5,.,TRBV18,14,CASSPGAGNQPQHF,TGTGCCAGCTCACCAGGGGCCGGGAATCAGCCCCAGCATTTT
.,TRBJ2-7,TRBD1,TRBV6-1,17,CASSEEIGTGGTYEQYF,TGTGCCAGCAGTGAAGAAATTGGGACAGGGGGAACCTACGAGCAGTACTTC
.,TRBJ1-2,.,TRBV12-5,15,CASGLVRGGDYGYTF,TGTGCTAGTGGTTTGGTACGTGGAGGTGACTATGGCTACACCTTC
few,TRBJ1-1,.,TRBV10-1,15,CASSESPVMNTEAFF,TGCGCCAGCAGTGAGTCGCCAGTCATGAACACTGAAGCTTTCTTT
once,TRBJ1-5,TRBD1,TRBV5-3,22,CARSLSGRTRKNRRGRNQPQHF,TGTGCCAGAAGCTTGTCGGGCCGCACTCGAAAAAATCGCAGGGGGCGTAATCAGCCCCAGCATTTT
.,TRBJ2-7,.,TRBV18,14,CASSPPSLSYEQYF,TGTGCCAGCTCACCACCGTCCCTATCCTACGAGCAGTACTTC
.,TRBJ1-1,.,TRBV5-1,14,CASSLGPGGTEAFF,TGCGCCAGCAGCTTAGGTCCGGGGGGCACTGAAGCTTTCTTT
.,TRBJ1-6,.,TRBV2,14,CASSENGVNSPLHF,TGTGCCAGCAGTGAAAACGGGGTAAATTCACCCCTCCACTTT
once,TRBJ2-5,.,TRBV2,15,CASSVLGGAQETQYF,TGTGCCAGCAGCGTCCTAGGGGGGGCCCAAGAGACCCAGTACTTC
.,TRBJ1-1,.,TRBV11-2,14,CASSWGTFNTEAFF,TGTGCCAGCAGCTGGGGGACTTTTAACACTGAAGCTTTCTTT
.,TRBJ2-3,.,TRBV2,16,CASSEAGAPFTDTQYF,TGTGCCAGCAGTGAAGCAGGGGCTCCATTCACAGATACGCAGTATTTT
.,TRBJ2-5,TRBD1,TRBV2,15,CASSEDRGPQETQYF,TGTGCCAGCAGTGAAGACAGGGGGCCCCAAGAGACCCAGTACTTC
few,TRBJ2-1,.,TRBV21-1,15,CASRRVTSGAYEQFF,TGTGCCAGCAGACGAGTGACTAGCGGGGCCTATGAGCAGTTCTTC
.,TRBJ1-6,TRBD1,TRBV5-6,13,CASSPNRGPPLHF,TGTGCCAGCAGCCCCAACAGGGGACCACCCCTCCACTTT
.,TRBJ1-1,TRBD1,TRBV14,17,CASSQAPGGLGNTEAFF,TGTGCCAGCAGCCAAGCCCCAGGGGGATTAGGGAACACTGAAGCTTTCTTT
.,TRBJ2-7,TRBD2,TRBV7-9,15,CASSTSGGAHGEQYF,TGTGCCAGCAGCACGAGCGGGGGGGCTCATGGTGAGCAGTACTTC
.,TRBJ2-5,.,TRBV2,16,CASSPPGTSKEETQYF,TGTGCCAGCAGCCCCCCCGGGACTTCGAAGGAAGAGACCCAGTACTTC
few,TRBJ1-1,TRBD1,TRBV5-1,14,CASSWTGGYSEAFF,TGCGCCAGCAGCTGGACAGGGGGCTATTCTGAAGCTTTCTTT
.,TRBJ2-1,.,TRBV28,19,CASSPSPGGRGSSYNEQFF,TGTGCCAGCAGTCCATCCCCGGGTGGACGGGGGAGCTCCTACAATGAGCAGTTCTTC
.,TRBJ2-7,TRBD2,TRBV4-1,16,CASSQEGGTSSYEQYF,TGCGCCAGCAGCCAAGAGGGGGGGACTAGCTCCTACGAGCAGTACTTC
.,TRBJ2-5,TRBD2,TRBV7-2,15,CASSVSGTYQETQYF,TGTGCCAGCAGCGTTAGCGGGACCTACCAAGAGACCCAGTACTTC
.,TRBJ2-5,.,TRBV5-4,15,CASSLYDRVYETQYF,TGTGCCAGCAGCTTGTATGATAGAGTATACGAGACCCAGTACTTC
.,TRBJ2-1,TRBD2,TRBV7-3,16,CASSPSGRLSYNEQFF,TGTGCCAGCAGCCCTAGCGGGCGGCTTAGTTACAATGAGCAGTTCTTC